A single sample is the source of the 15 T cell receptor beta chains below, sequenced in a study of Ad26.COV2.S vaccination and SARS-CoV-2 variants (dated by TCRdb to the early 2020s). Per the publication, the treatment or condition label means: around 19 received Ad26.COV2.S at low or high dose, single or two shots; several received placebo; per-sample allocation not given. Repertoires of vaccine and placebo recipients were sequenced from samples taken on day 63 after the first injection. Library creation used the immunoSEQ multiplex PCR assay. In its TCRdb copy, this immuneACCESS table keeps in-frame sequences only and misses some clones. Where compared with another copy, unresolved V genes explain less than half of these, and the others have no known cause. A total of 450,000 to 550,000 clones appear in this sample, roughly nine tenths of them only once. The top ten hold about 2.5% of the sample.

The sample here was peripheral blood, taken in a trial of Ad26.COV2.S vaccine versus placebo. These receptors were taken from a person aged 18-60 years who received the Ad26.COV2.S COVID-19 vaccine or a placebo.

The V and J genes are TRBV18 and TRBJ2-2, with D maybe TRBD1 (6 bases). The germline V gene encodes CDR1 KGHSH and CDR2 LQKENI. The V gene lost 4 bases and the J gene lost 5 bases, with 11 bases spanning the gap. This CDR3 has 14 amino acids. In DNA form, the CDR3 reads TGTGCCAGCTCACAAAACAGGGAGACCGGGGAGCTGTTTTTT. The encoded protein is CASSQNRETGELFF. The full variable domain, with the rest looked up from reference TRBV18 and TRBJ2-2, is NAGVMQNPRHLVRRRGQEARLRCSPMKGHSHVYWYRQLPEEGLKFMVYLQKENIIDESGMPKERFSAEFPKEGPSILRIQQVVRGDSAAYFCASSQNRETGELFFGEGSRLTVL.

The chain links TRBV24-1 to TRBJ2-2; the match to TRBD1 covers 7 bases. V lost 5 bases and J lost 7; bases outside the gene matches: 9. Germline CDR1 reads KGHDR; CDR2 reads SFDVKD. The CDR3 consists of 15 residues. Here the CDR3 reads CATSGSVQGNGELFF. CDR3 nucleotide sequence: TGTGCCACCAGTGGTTCGGTACAGGGGAACGGGGAGCTGTTTTTT.

In this sample, this clone turned up a few times. This chain links TRBV2 with TRBJ1-2; TRBD1 might be the D (5 bases). The CDR3 sequence is 11 residues long. The V and J ends lost 7 bases and 6 bases respectively, with 9 bases between them. Per germline, CDR1 SNHLY and CDR2 FYNNEI. CDR3 bases: TGTGCCAGCAACTCCAGGGATGGCTACACCTTC. Translation: CASNSRDGYTF.

The chain combines TRBV5-4 with TRBJ2-5; 7 bases agree with TRBD1. The junction had 4 bases not matched to a gene; V was cut back by 3 bases and J by 2 bases. The germline V gene encodes CDR1 SGHNT and CDR2 YYREEE (reference sequence). The CDR3 consists of 14 residues. The CDR3 spells CASSSGQTQETQYF. The CDR3 nucleotides are TGTGCCAGCAGCTCGGGACAGACTCAAGAGACCCAGTACTTC.

The chain employs TRBV7-2 and TRBJ1-5, with 7 nucleotides matching TRBD1. Losses at the gene ends were 1 base for V and 5 bases for J; bases not matched to a gene: 2. CDR3 length equals 14 residues. Looked up from germline, CDR1 is SGHTA and CDR2 is FQGNSA. This CDR3 reads CASSLDRGDQPQHF. The CDR3 bases are TGTGCCAGCAGCTTAGACAGGGGTGATCAGCCCCAGCATTTT.

The chain uses TRBV30 and TRBJ2-7; D might be TRBD2 (5 bases). The V and J ends lost 2 bases and 0 bases respectively, with 8 bases between them. Germline CDR1 reads GTSNPN; CDR2 reads SVGIG (reference sequence). The CDR3 contains 13 residues. In nucleotides, the CDR3 is TGTGCCTGGAGTTTCGGGAACTCCTACGAGCAGTACTTC. It encodes CAWSFGNSYEQYF.

This chain links TRBV19 with TRBJ1-3; D unclear. Trimming left V 1 base short and J 2 bases short, with 12 bases between. CDR3 length equals 16 residues. Germline CDR1 and CDR2: LNHDA and SQIVND (reference sequence). The CDR3 loop reads CASSIVVPGAGNTIYF. The CDR3 DNA reads TGTGCCAGTAGTATAGTCGTGCCCGGGGCTGGAAACACCATATATTTT.

The CDR3 loop reads CASSVLTDLDGYTF. Here the CDR3 DNA reads TGTGCCAGCAGCGTTTTGACGGACCTAGATGGCTACACCTTC. The chain employs TRBV9 and TRBJ1-2, with D hard to call. The CDR3 totals 14 residues. Germline-derived CDR1 and CDR2 are SGDLS and YYNGEE. The V end was cut by 2 bases, the J end by 6 bases, with 14 bases between.

V is TRBV19 and J is TRBJ2-5; 8 nucleotides agree with TRBD2. The CDR3 is made up of 13 amino acids. V lost 5 bases, J lost 5 bases, and 4 bases stayed unmatched. From germline, CDR1 is LNHDA and CDR2 SQIVND (reference sequence). The CDR3 spells CASSYGGGETQYF. DNA of the CDR3: TGTGCCAGTAGTTACGGGGGGGGTGAGACCCAGTACTTC. The entire variable domain, with the rest obtained from reference TRBV19 and TRBJ2-5, is as follows: DGGITQSPKYLFRKEGQNVTLSCEQNLNHDAMYWYRQDPGQGLRLIYYSQIVNDFQKGDIAEGYSVSREKKESFPLTVTSAQKNPTAFYLCASSYGGGETQYFGPGTRLLVL.

This rearrangement joins TRBV9 to TRBJ1-2; 9 bases match TRBD1. The ends lost 7 bases at V and 1 base at J; junction bases unmatched: 5. Germline V gene sequence: CDR1 SGDLS, CDR2 YYNGEE. This CDR3 has 14 residues. The CDR3 is CASGRTGDNYGYTF. The CDR3 bases are TGTGCCAGCGGCCGGACAGGGGATAACTATGGCTACACCTTC.

V usage is TRBV7-2 and J usage is TRBJ1-2, with D maybe TRBD1 (5 bases). Trimming took 0 bases from V and 3 from J, leaving 11 bases between them. CDR1 is SGHTA, CDR2 FQGNSA, per germline. There are 15 residues in the CDR3. CDR3 in amino acids: CASSLAGAGDYGYTF. The CDR3 region has the DNA TGTGCCAGCAGCTTAGCAGGGGCGGGGGACTATGGCTACACCTTC.

This clone was seen a single time. CDR3 sequence reads: CASSRLRRINTEAFF. CDR3 DNA: TGTGCCAGCTCGCGTCTAAGACGGATTAACACTGAAGCTTTCTTT. The chain joins TRBV3-1 (or the pseudogene TRBV3-2) to TRBJ1-1, with D unclear. Germline assignment: CDR1 LGHDT and CDR2 YNNKEL (reference sequence). This CDR3 contains 15 residues. V lost 8 bases, J lost 2 bases, and 18 bases lay in between.

The genes are TRBV2 and TRBJ2-5; no clear D gene. The CDR3 has 12 amino acids. Germline CDR1 and CDR2: SNHLY and FYNNEI. Trimming removed 7 bases at V and 0 bases at J, with 6 bases between. The CDR3 is CASKGYQETQYF. The CDR3 DNA reads TGTGCCAGCAAAGGGTACCAAGAGACCCAGTACTTC.

This chain links TRBV2 with TRBJ1-1, with TRBD1 as a possible D gene (6 bases). CDR1 is SNHLY, CDR2 FYNNEI, per germline. V was clipped by 3 bases and J by 4 bases, with 12 bases between them. The CDR3 is made up of 14 amino acids. The CDR3 is CASSDRGQGTEAFF. The CDR3 nucleotides read TGTGCCAGCAGTGACAGGGGCCAGGGCACTGAAGCTTTCTTT.

This chain connects TRBV6-1 to TRBJ1-5; the D is unclear. The germline gives CDR1 MNHNS, CDR2 SASEGT. This CDR3 comprises 15 residues. V shed 3 bases and J shed 7 bases, with 16 bases lying between them. The CDR3 loop reads CASSEVVRVNQPQHF. CDR3 DNA sequence: TGTGCCAGCAGTGAGGTGGTACGGGTTAACCAGCCCCAGCATTTT.